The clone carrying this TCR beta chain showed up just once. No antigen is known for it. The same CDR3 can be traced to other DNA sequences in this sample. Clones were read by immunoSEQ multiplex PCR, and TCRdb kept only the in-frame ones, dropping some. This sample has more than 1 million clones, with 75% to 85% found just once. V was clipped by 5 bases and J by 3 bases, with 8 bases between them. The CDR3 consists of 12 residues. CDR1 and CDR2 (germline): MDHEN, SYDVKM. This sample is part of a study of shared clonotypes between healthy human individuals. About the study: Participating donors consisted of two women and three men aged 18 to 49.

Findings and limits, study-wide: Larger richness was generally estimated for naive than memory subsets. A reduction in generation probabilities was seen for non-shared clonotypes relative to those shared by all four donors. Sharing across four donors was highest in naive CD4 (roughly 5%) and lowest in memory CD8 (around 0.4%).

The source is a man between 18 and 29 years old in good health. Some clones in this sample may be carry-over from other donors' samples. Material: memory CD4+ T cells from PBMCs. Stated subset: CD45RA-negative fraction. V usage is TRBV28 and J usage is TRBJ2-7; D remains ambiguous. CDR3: CASSGRNYEQYF. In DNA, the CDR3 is TGTGCCAGCAGTGGACGCAACTACGAGCAGTACTTC.